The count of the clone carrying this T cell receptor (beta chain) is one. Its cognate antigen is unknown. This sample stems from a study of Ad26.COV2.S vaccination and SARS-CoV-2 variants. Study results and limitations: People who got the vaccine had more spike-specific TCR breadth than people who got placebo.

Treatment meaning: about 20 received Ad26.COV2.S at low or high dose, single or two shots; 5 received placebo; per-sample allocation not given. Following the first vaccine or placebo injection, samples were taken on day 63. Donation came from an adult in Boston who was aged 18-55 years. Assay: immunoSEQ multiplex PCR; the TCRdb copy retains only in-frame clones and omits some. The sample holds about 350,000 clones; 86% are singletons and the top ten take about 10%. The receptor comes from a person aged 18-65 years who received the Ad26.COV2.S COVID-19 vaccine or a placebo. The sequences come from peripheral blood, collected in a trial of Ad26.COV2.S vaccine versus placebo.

The chain's CDR3 is CASSQDTYNEKLFF. DNA of the CDR3: TGTGCCAGCAGCCAAGACACCTATAATGAAAAACTGTTTTTT. This chain links TRBV3-1 (or the pseudogene TRBV3-2) with TRBJ1-4; D gene uncertain. CDR3 length: 14 residues. Germline loops: CDR1 LGHDT, CDR2 YNNKEL (reference sequence). The germline V and J ends were trimmed by 0 bases and 4 bases, with 6 bases remaining between them.